Following are 23 T cell receptor beta chains from one sample sequenced in a study of cytomegalovirus exposure and HLA in healthy donors. Measured with immunoSEQ multiplex PCR; TCRdb has only the in-frame clones, and not every one. The table lists tens of thousands of clones, approximately 94% of them singletons. Source material: PBMCs. These receptors all come from a woman between 25 and 40 years old in good health and CMV-seronegative.

The chain employs TRBV9 and TRBJ1-1; D remains unclear. V lost 0 bases and J 0 bases, leaving 3 bases between the germline ends. The CDR3 is 13 amino acids. Germline CDR1 reads SGDLS; CDR2 reads YYNGEE. CDR3 region: CASSVDMNTEAFF. DNA for the CDR3: TGTGCCAGCAGCGTAGACATGAACACTGAAGCTTTCTTT.

CDR3 sequence: CASSPGTSGRVDTQYF. Written as DNA, the CDR3 is TGCGCCAGCAGCCCGGGGACTAGCGGGAGGGTAGATACGCAGTATTTT. The J gene is TRBJ2-3, the V gene TRBV4-1; 16 bases match TRBD2. The CDR3 sequence is 16 residues long. CDR1 MGHRA and CDR2 YSYEKL come from the germline V gene. V lost 4 bases, J lost 5 bases, and 3 bases stayed unmatched.

The chain employs TRBV5-1 and TRBJ2-5, with TRBD2 matching 7 bases. The CDR3 runs 15 residues. Germline CDR1 SGHRS, CDR2 YFSETQ. V gave up 7 bases and J gave up 3 bases; unmatched junction bases: 12. CDR3 nucleotides: TGCGCCAGCCAAATAGGGCGGGACTACAAAGAGACCCAGTACTTC. Encoded protein: CASQIGRDYKETQYF. Supplemented by reference TRBV5-1 and TRBJ2-5, the full variable domain reads KAGVTQTPRYLIKTRGQQVTLSCSPISGHRSVSWYQQTPGQGLQFLFEYFSETQRNKGNFPGRFSGRQFSNSRSEMNVSTLELGDSALYLCASQIGRDYKETQYFGPGTRLLVL.

A single count supports this clone. The gene calls are TRBV30 and TRBJ1-5; the D gene is possibly TRBD1 (5 bases). The germline V and J ends were trimmed by 4 bases and 0 bases, with 19 bases remaining between them. This CDR3 comprises 17 residues. CDR1 is GTSNPN and CDR2 is SVGIG in the germline V gene (reference sequence). CDR3 nucleotide sequence: TGTGCCTGGAAGCCTCCACGGGGGACCTATAGCAATCAGCCCCAGCATTTT. Its translation is CAWKPPRGTYSNQPQHF.

This rearrangement joins TRBV27 to TRBJ2-7; no clear D gene. The CDR3 spans 15 residues. The ends were cut back, 4 bases at V and 0 bases at J, with 13 bases in the middle. CDR1 is MNHEY, CDR2 SMNVEV, per germline (reference sequence). The CDR3 reads CASSSLNSFSYEQYF. The CDR3, as DNA: TGTGCCAGCAGTTCACTTAATTCGTTCTCCTACGAGCAGTACTTC.

The chain uses TRBV5-4 and TRBJ2-5; 8 nucleotides line up with TRBD2. V was pared by 0 bases and J by 4 bases, with 5 bases of the junction left unmatched. Looked up from germline, CDR1 is SGHNT and CDR2 is YYREEE (reference sequence). This CDR3 contains 15 residues. The DNA for the CDR3 is TGTGCCAGCAGCTTGGCGCCGGGAGGGCCAGAGACCCAGTACTTC. This translates into CASSLAPGGPETQYF.

The DNA for the CDR3 is TGTGGCGCAAAAGGGCTAGCGGCCAACAATGAGCAGTTCTTC. Amino acids: CGAKGLAANNEQFF. V usage is TRBV6-5 and J usage is TRBJ2-1; TRBD2 matches 7 bases. The CDR3 runs 14 residues. Germline CDR1 and CDR2: MNHEY and SVGAGI.

The V call is TRBV21-1, the J call TRBJ1-2. TRBV21-1 is a known pseudogene. This CDR3 contains 15 residues. The CDR3 DNA follows: TGTGCCAGCAGCAAGATTATGACTTCTAACTATGGCTACACCTTC. Translated: CASSKIMTSNYGYTF.

The J gene is TRBJ1-2, the V gene TRBV7-2; 7 nucleotides agree with TRBD1. J lost 8 bases, V lost 5 bases, and 14 bases had no gene match. Looked up from germline, CDR1 is SGHTA and CDR2 is FQGNSA. This CDR3 comprises 15 residues. Here the CDR3 DNA reads TGTGCCAGCAGCGCGGCCGGGACAGAACCTCGAGGCTACACCTTC. It is translated as CASSAAGTEPRGYTF.

This chain uses TRBV23-1 with TRBJ1-1; 8 nucleotides agree with TRBD1. TRBV23-1 is classed as an ORF, of uncertain function. This CDR3 comprises 18 residues. After removal of 2 bases from V and 0 bases from J, the junction contained 11 bases not matched to a gene. For the CDR3, the DNA is TGCGCCAGCAGTCAAGTTTCCCAGGGGGCTAAAGTGAACACTGAAGCTTTCTTT. It translates to CASSQVSQGAKVNTEAFF.

The chain has TRBV6-6 and TRBJ1-2; 8 bases line up with TRBD1. The CDR3 has 14 residues. The trim removed 5 bases at V and 8 bases at J, leaving 10 bases unmatched. Germline CDR1 reads MNHNY; CDR2 reads SVGAGI (reference sequence). CDR3 sequence reads: CASSTTGVAVGYTF. The CDR3 region has the DNA TGTGCCAGCAGTACGACAGGGGTCGCCGTCGGCTACACCTTC.

This clone has a single count. This rearrangement joins TRBV6-5 to TRBJ1-2, with D unclear. Trimming cost V 4 bases and J 7 bases, with 10 bases left between them. The CDR3 contains 12 residues. Germline V CDR1 and CDR2: MNHEY, SVGAGI. DNA of the CDR3: TGTGCCAGCAGTTCAGGTCTTGGTGGCTACACCTTC. Amino acids: CASSSGLGGYTF.

The rearrangement uses TRBV29-1 and TRBJ2-5; possible D gene TRBD2, 5 bases. This CDR3 is built from 14 residues. The germline V and J ends were trimmed by 6 bases and 5 bases, with 19 bases remaining between them. Germline CDR1 reads SQVTM; CDR2 reads ANQGSEA. The CDR3 here is CSVTRLIRGETQYF. DNA for the CDR3: TGCAGCGTCACCCGACTCATCCGCGGGGAGACCCAGTACTTC.

V and J are TRBV29-1 and TRBJ2-7, with 10 bases aligning to TRBD2. This CDR3 comprises 15 residues. The junction had 10 bases not matched to a gene; V was cut back by 5 bases and J by 3 bases. CDR1 is SQVTM and CDR2 is ANQGSEA in the germline V gene. The CDR3 sequence: CSVTGLANAFYEQYF. Here the CDR3 DNA reads TGCAGCGTTACGGGACTAGCGAATGCCTTCTACGAGCAGTACTTC.

J is TRBJ2-1 and V is TRBV5-1; D remains ambiguous. CDR3 length equals 15 residues. Per the germline V gene, CDR1 is SGHRS and CDR2 is YFSETQ. Trimming took 0 bases from V and 0 from J, leaving 7 bases between them. CDR3 loop: CASSLARSSYNEQFF. In DNA, the CDR3 is TGCGCCAGCAGCTTGGCTCGTAGCTCCTACAATGAGCAGTTCTTC. The full variable domain, completed using reference TRBV5-1 and TRBJ2-1, is KAGVTQTPRYLIKTRGQQVTLSCSPISGHRSVSWYQQTPGQGLQFLFEYFSETQRNKGNFPGRFSGRQFSNSRSEMNVSTLELGDSALYLCASSLARSSYNEQFFGPGTRLTVL.

About this clone itself: It is unclear where the CDR3 begins or ends on the DNA, so no DNA is shown, and the CDR3 is as TCRdb lists it. This chain uses TRBV5-1 with TRBJ1-3. Germline CDR1 SGHRS, CDR2 YFSETQ. The CDR3 is 17 residues long, counting both termini. CDR3: CASSFSDFRGSGNTIYF.

The chain is built from TRBV6-5 and TRBJ1-2, with 10 bases fitting TRBD1. This CDR3 is 13 amino acids long. Unmatched junction bases numbered 2, after V lost 4 bases and J lost 6 bases. Looked up from germline, CDR1 is MNHEY and CDR2 is SVGAGI. The CDR3, as DNA: TGTGCCAGCAGTTCGACAGGGGGCCATGGCTACACCTTC. Its protein product is CASSSTGGHGYTF.

V gene TRBV27 combines with J gene TRBJ1-2, with D perhaps matching TRBD1 (5 bases). Germline values: CDR1 MNHEY, CDR2 SMNVEV (reference sequence). The CDR3 length is 16 residues. Trimming left V 8 bases short and J 3 bases short, with 22 bases between. The CDR3 region is CASGVPGGVGYYGYTF. DNA for the CDR3: TGTGCCAGCGGCGTCCCCGGAGGGGTGGGGTACTATGGCTACACCTTC.

The rearrangement joins TRBV5-1 to TRBJ1-4; D may be TRBD1 (5 bases). With 4 bases removed from V and 5 bases from J, the gap between germline ends came to 15 bases. The germline CDR1 and CDR2 sequences are SGHRS and YFSETQ. CDR3 length equals 15 residues. The CDR3 here is CASSPTGEVNEKLFF. The CDR3 DNA reads as TGCGCCAGCAGCCCAACGGGGGAAGTGAATGAAAAACTGTTTTTT.

The V gene is TRBV6-5, the J gene TRBJ2-3; 12 nucleotides align to TRBD2. Germline CDR1 MNHEY, CDR2 SVGAGI. J lost 4 bases, V lost 0 bases, and 2 bases had no gene match. The CDR3 has 16 amino acids. The DNA for the CDR3 is TGTGCCAGCAGTTACTCGGCTAGCGGGGGGGCAGATACGCAGTATTTT. Translating it yields CASSYSASGGADTQYF.

The CDR3 nucleotides read TGTGCCAGTAGTATACTGGGGAGTTACCGGGTCGATTCACCCCTCCACTTT. Its protein product is CASSILGSYRVDSPLHF. The chain carries TRBV19 and TRBJ1-6; D remains unclear. This CDR3 comprises 17 residues. V was shortened by 2 bases and J by 8 bases, with 19 bases between the two germline ends. Germline V lookup: CDR1 LNHDA, CDR2 SQIVND (reference sequence).

This chain links TRBV5-1 with TRBJ1-1, with 7 positions matching TRBD1. J lost 5 bases, V lost 6 bases, and 13 bases had no gene match. Germline V gives CDR1 SGHRS, CDR2 YFSETQ. This CDR3 has 15 amino acids. In DNA, the CDR3 is TGCGCCAGCACCTCCGAGGAGACAGGGAGTACTGAAGCTTTCTTT. Protein: CASTSEETGSTEAFF.

This clone was picked up one time. J is TRBJ2-3 and V is TRBV7-9; D unclear. Germline CDR1 reads SEHNR; CDR2 reads FQNEAQ (reference sequence). The CDR3 length is 14 residues. Trimming removed 5 bases from V and 8 bases from J, with 17 bases in between. The CDR3 loop is CASSVAPNPGTQYF. CDR3 DNA sequence: TGTGCCAGCAGCGTTGCCCCGAACCCCGGTACGCAGTATTTT.